The 3 T cell receptor beta chains given below trace back to one sample, sequenced in a study of T cells in Graves' hyperthyroidism and ophthalmopathy. Regions amplified from RNA transcripts were the TCR beta CDR3 regions. The TCR CDR3 was amplified in a first-round RT-PCR using the HTBI primer set. Each CDR3 protein is one row after TCRdb ran MiXCR on the multiplex PCR reads. The sample lists fewer than 650,000 distinct CDR3 sequences, roughly 14% occurring once. The specimen sequenced was blood. These receptors came from a woman aged 40 to 55 with Graves' ophthalmopathy.

The gene calls are TRBV28 and TRBJ2-7, with TRBD2 matching over 7 bases. Losses at the gene ends were 4 bases for V and 6 bases for J; bases not matched to a gene: 12. This CDR3 is 15 amino acids long. Germline lookup yields CDR1 MDHEN and CDR2 SYDVKM. CDR3 in amino acids: CASSSNDGTTFEQYF. The CDR3 DNA reads as TGTGCCAGCAGTTCGAACGACGGGACTACATTCGAGCAGTACTTC.

This clonotype was recorded many times. Here the CDR3 reads CAWTHPNGGYTEAFF. Written as DNA, the CDR3 is TGTGCCTGGACACATCCGAATGGTGGTTACACTGAAGCTTTCTTT. The chain joins TRBV30 to TRBJ1-1; D uncertain. Per germline, CDR1 GTSNPN and CDR2 SVGIG (reference sequence). V was cut by 4 bases and J by 3 bases, with 18 bases left in between. The CDR3 extends over 15 amino acids.

This clonotype was seen ten or more times. This chain links TRBV29-1 with TRBJ1-2, with TRBD1 matching 12 bases. Germline V lookup: CDR1 SQVTM, CDR2 ANQGSEA. The ends lost 4 bases at V and 3 bases at J; junction bases unmatched: 3. This CDR3 contains 14 residues. CDR3 in DNA: TGCAGCGTTGGGGGACAGGGGGCCGACTATGGCTACACCTTC. Its protein is CSVGGQGADYGYTF.